Listed here are 24 T cell receptor beta chains from one sample, sequenced in a study of blood T cell repertoires in COVID-19. TCRdb's table, derived via immunoSEQ multiplex PCR, lists solely in-frame clones and lacks some. In the table there are 250,000 to 300,000 clones, 87% of which are singletons. Specimen: peripheral blood. The receptors come from a woman aged 45 to 65 who had recovered from COVID-19.

The V gene is TRBV30, the J gene TRBJ1-1; D is uncertain. Trimming took 0 bases from V and 0 from J, leaving 14 bases between them. Germline CDR1 reads GTSNPN; CDR2 reads SVGIG (reference sequence). There are 16 residues in the CDR3. The CDR3 coding sequence is TGTGCCTGGAGTGTACGAGGCACCCGCATGAACACTGAAGCTTTCTTT. Translating gives CAWSVRGTRMNTEAFF.

The chain uses TRBV19 and TRBJ2-7; D might be TRBD1 (6 bases). The CDR3 extends over 14 amino acids. V lost 6 bases, J lost 0 bases, and 12 bases lay in between. From germline, CDR1 is LNHDA and CDR2 SQIVND (reference sequence). Here the CDR3 DNA reads TGTGCCAGTAGCGACTTGGACAGCTCCTACGAGCAGTACTTC. This codes for CASSDLDSSYEQYF.

The J gene is TRBJ1-1, the V gene TRBV7-9; D is possibly TRBD1 (5 bases). V was pared by 7 bases and J by 1 base, with 16 bases between. The CDR3 is 15 amino acids. Germline CDR1 reads SEHNR; CDR2 reads FQNEAQ (reference sequence). As DNA, the CDR3 is TGTGCCAGCACCCGACCCCGACAGCCGAACACTGAAGCTTTCTTT. Its translation: CASTRPRQPNTEAFF.

The chain joins TRBV6-2 or TRBV6-3 to TRBJ1-2; D is undetermined. CDR3 length: 13 amino acids. Germline CDR1 reads MNHEY; CDR2 reads SVGEGT. V lost 6 bases and J 4 bases, leaving 12 bases between the germline ends. CDR3 amino acids: CASSPGNPYGYTF. CDR3 coding DNA: TGTGCCAGCAGCCCCGGGAATCCCTATGGCTACACCTTC.

V gene TRBV12-3 or TRBV12-4 combines with J gene TRBJ2-3; the D is unclear. V was cut by 3 bases and J by 1 base, with 5 bases left in between. The CDR3 sequence is 13 residues long. The CDR3 nucleotides read TGTGCCAGCAGTTTGGAGCGCACAGATACGCAGTATTTT. Residues: CASSLERTDTQYF.

There are a few counts of this clone. The rearrangement uses TRBV9 and TRBJ2-1, with TRBD1 matching 8 bases. This CDR3 has 14 residues. V lost 2 bases to trimming and J lost 10 bases; unmatched junction nucleotides: 8. Looked up from germline, CDR1 is SGDLS and CDR2 is YYNGEE. CDR3 DNA: TGTGCCAGCAGCGTCACAGGGGGAGTCTGGGAGCAGTTCTTC. It yields the protein CASSVTGGVWEQFF.

The chain carries TRBV6-5 and TRBJ1-4; D is ambiguous. The germline V gene encodes CDR1 MNHEY and CDR2 SVGAGI. The CDR3 is 14 residues long. V lost 4 bases, J lost 0 bases, and 6 bases lay in between. Here the CDR3 DNA reads TGTGCCAGCAGTTTCTATGCAACTAATGAAAAACTGTTTTTT. It is translated as CASSFYATNEKLFF.

J is TRBJ2-1 and V is TRBV6-4; 7 bases fit TRBD2. Unmatched junction bases numbered 8, after V lost 4 bases and J lost 8 bases. This CDR3 region has 14 residues. Per the germline V gene, CDR1 is MRHNA and CDR2 is SNTAGT. CDR3 in amino acids: CASSVGGSSDEQFF. The DNA of the CDR3 is TGTGCCAGCAGTGTGGGCGGGAGCTCGGATGAGCAGTTCTTC.

J is TRBJ2-7 and V is TRBV28, with D possibly matching TRBD1 (5 bases). Trimming removed 6 bases from V and 0 bases from J, with 21 bases in between. This CDR3 contains 17 residues. The germline V gene encodes CDR1 MDHEN and CDR2 SYDVKM. The CDR3: CASSPSPSAGHSYEQYF. The DNA for the CDR3 is TGTGCCAGCAGCCCTTCCCCCTCCGCAGGGCACTCCTACGAGCAGTACTTC.

The chain couples TRBV15 to TRBJ1-6, with 10 bases fitting TRBD1. The length of the CDR3 is 15 residues. Germline V CDR1 and CDR2: LNHNV, YYDKDF (reference sequence). After removal of 3 bases from V and 8 bases from J, the junction contained 4 bases not matched to a gene. This chain's CDR3 is CATSSRDRGYSPLHF. CDR3 nucleotides: TGTGCCACCAGCAGCCGGGACAGGGGTTATTCACCCCTCCACTTT.

A single count supports this clone. The chain couples TRBV5-5 to TRBJ1-1; 7 bases agree with TRBD1. This CDR3 comprises 12 residues. Looked up from germline, CDR1 is SGHKS and CDR2 is YYEKEE (reference sequence). Trimming removed 5 bases from V and 5 bases from J; junction bases left unmatched: 3. CDR3 nucleotides: TGTGCCAGCAGTTACAGGGGAACTGAAGCTTTCTTT. It encodes CASSYRGTEAFF.

The chain recombines TRBV19 with TRBJ1-5; D is unresolved. The CDR3 is made up of 15 amino acids. Germline CDR1 is LNHDA and CDR2 is SQIVND (reference sequence). V gave up 1 base and J gave up 0 bases, with 7 bases separating them. CDR3 residues: CASSIGSSSNQPQHF. The CDR3 DNA is TGTGCCAGTAGTATAGGGAGCTCTAGCAATCAGCCCCAGCATTTT.

The chain joins TRBV6-5 to TRBJ1-3; D not resolved. CDR3 length: 14 residues. The V gene's germline CDR1 is MNHEY and CDR2 SVGAGI. The ends were cut back, 6 bases at V and 2 bases at J, with 11 bases in the middle. This CDR3 reads CASSSRRAGNTIYF. DNA for the CDR3: TGTGCCAGCAGCTCGAGGCGGGCTGGAAACACCATATATTTT.

V and J are TRBV29-1 and TRBJ2-3, with a possible D match to TRBD2 (6 bases). Trimming took 6 bases from V and 6 from J, leaving 13 bases between them. Germline CDR1 reads SQVTM; CDR2 reads ANQGSEA. The CDR3 runs 12 residues. The CDR3 coding sequence is TGCAGCGTACGGCGGGGCGGCGATACGCAGTATTTT. It specifies CSVRRGGDTQYF.

The chain is built from TRBV27 and TRBJ1-1; D unresolved. V lost 7 bases and J lost 1, with 10 bases in between. Germline CDR1 reads MNHEY; CDR2 reads SMNVEV (reference sequence). This CDR3 is built from 13 residues. The DNA of the CDR3 is TGTGCCAGCATGAGGGTAGGGAACACTGAAGCTTTCTTT. Residues: CASMRVGNTEAFF.

V usage is TRBV19 and J usage is TRBJ1-2; 8 nucleotides align to TRBD1. Germline V gene sequence: CDR1 LNHDA, CDR2 SQIVND (reference sequence). V lost 5 bases and J lost 7; bases outside the gene matches: 9. The CDR3 loop spans 14 amino acids. The CDR3 nucleotides read TGTGCCAGTAGTGGGGCGACAGGGGACGGTGGCTACACCTTC. Its protein product is CASSGATGDGGYTF.

V usage is TRBV24-1 and J usage is TRBJ2-2; TRBD2 aligns across 7 bases. This CDR3 is built from 16 residues. The germline V gene encodes CDR1 KGHDR and CDR2 SFDVKD. V shed 9 bases, J shed 4 bases, and the junction held 13 bases outside the gene matches. DNA of the CDR3: TGTGCCACCGGGGTTGGCGGGAGAGGAAGCACCGGGGAGCTGTTTTTT. Residues: CATGVGGRGSTGELFF.

The chain combines TRBV7-8 with TRBJ2-6, with 9 bases identical to TRBD1. Per germline, CDR1 SGHVS and CDR2 FQNEAQ. J gave up 0 bases and V 2 bases, and 11 bases lay outside the gene matches. The CDR3 is 20 amino acids. The CDR3 spells CASSLSLHRGPFSGANVLTF. CDR3 nucleotide sequence: TGTGCCAGCAGCTTAAGTCTTCACAGGGGGCCATTCTCTGGGGCCAACGTCCTGACTTTC.

Written as DNA, the CDR3 is TGCAGCGCTAGAAAACAGGGAGTTGCGTACGAGCAGTACTTC. It codes for CSARKQGVAYEQYF. The gene calls are TRBV29-1 and TRBJ2-7; maybe TRBD1 (6 bases). CDR1 is SQVTM, CDR2 ANQGSEA, per germline. The CDR3 contains 14 residues. V dropped 7 bases and J dropped 4 bases, with 20 bases sitting between them.

The V and J genes are TRBV6-5 and TRBJ1-2, with D possibly matching TRBD1 (6 bases). The V end lost 6 bases, the J end lost 4 bases, and 15 bases lay between the germline ends. The germline V gene has CDR1 MNHEY and CDR2 SVGAGI. The CDR3 runs 14 residues. The CDR3 nucleotides read TGTGCCAGCAGCTACCTGGACAGCCTCTATGGCTACACCTTC. Translating it yields CASSYLDSLYGYTF.

This chain connects TRBV11-2 to TRBJ2-3; no clear D. Germline V gives CDR1 SGHAT, CDR2 FQNNGV. V was shortened by 3 bases and J by 5 bases, with 9 bases between the two germline ends. CDR3 length equals 13 residues. CDR3 residues: CASSFGSVDTQYF. As DNA, the CDR3 is TGTGCCAGCAGCTTTGGTTCAGTAGATACGCAGTATTTT.

V is TRBV5-6 and J is TRBJ1-2; D might be TRBD1 (6 bases). V lost 3 bases and J lost 7, with 16 bases in between. The CDR3 is made up of 14 amino acids. Looked up from germline, CDR1 is SGHDT and CDR2 is YYEEEE. The CDR3 DNA reads as TGTGCCAGCAGCTGGATGGACAGTCGATTTGGCTACACCTTC. This translates into CASSWMDSRFGYTF. The full variable domain, in which reference TRBV5-6 and TRBJ1-2 provide the parts outside the CDR3, is DAGVTQSPTHLIKTRGQQVTLRCSPKSGHDTVSWYQQALGQGPQFIFQYYEEEERQRGNFPDRFSGHQFPNYSSELNVNALLLGDSALYLCASSWMDSRFGYTFGSGTRLTVV.

The CDR3 DNA reads as TGTGCCAGCAGCTTAGACAGGGGGCGTTGGCCCCTCCACTTT. It encodes CASSLDRGRWPLHF. V gene TRBV7-2 combines with J gene TRBJ1-6, with 9 bases lining up with TRBD1. The CDR3 loop spans 14 amino acids. The V and J ends lost 1 base and 13 bases, in that order; junction bases with no gene match: 5. Germline lookup yields CDR1 SGHTA and CDR2 FQGNSA.

The rearrangement joins TRBV3-1 (or the pseudogene TRBV3-2) to TRBJ2-7; maybe TRBD1 (6 bases). Trimming pared 6 bases from V and 3 bases from J, leaving 18 bases between. Per the germline V gene, CDR1 is LGHDT and CDR2 is YNNKEL (reference sequence). This CDR3 is built from 15 residues. DNA for the CDR3: TGTGCCAGCAGTGTTAATCAGGGGTATGGCTACGAGCAGTACTTC. It encodes CASSVNQGYGYEQYF.